This TCR beta chain emerged from a study of blood T cell repertoires in COVID-19. Study information: Collection of acute and convalescent COVID-19 samples took place in the United States, Italy and Spain. PBMCs, B-cell-depleted T cells, or T cells provided the cDNA or gDNA that made up the material.

The V gene lost 1 base and the J gene lost 7 bases, with 8 bases spanning the gap. CDR1 is GTSNPN and CDR2 is SVGIG in the germline V gene (reference sequence). This CDR3 is built from 13 residues. The Seattle site enrolled patients during active infection and followed them longitudinally. Per the original data handling: Reference gene primer amplification gave nucleated cell count estimates. The repertoire was sequenced with immunoSEQ multiplex PCR; TCRdb's copy has only in-frame clones and lacks some. The V and J calls and clone size were taken over from that table, and D and trimming were inferred from the DNA. The table records around 260,000 clones, roughly nine tenths of them present only once.

The rearrangement joins TRBV30 to TRBJ1-6; no clear D gene. The sequenced material came from peripheral blood. This receptor was obtained from a woman under 40 with COVID-19, enrolled during active disease. CDR3 in amino acids: CAWSAKENSPLHF. CDR3 coding DNA: TGTGCCTGGAGTGCGAAGGAGAATTCACCCCTCCACTTT.